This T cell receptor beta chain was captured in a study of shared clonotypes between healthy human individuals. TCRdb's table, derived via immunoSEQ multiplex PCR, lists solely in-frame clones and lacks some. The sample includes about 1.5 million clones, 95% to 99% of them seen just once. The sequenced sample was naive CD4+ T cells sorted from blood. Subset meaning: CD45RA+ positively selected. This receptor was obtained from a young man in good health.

The CDR3 DNA sequence: TGTGCCAGTAGTCATTGGGAAGATACGCAGTATTTT. This codes for CASSHWEDTQYF. This sequence joins TRBV19 and TRBJ2-3; D gene unclear. The length of the CDR3 is 12 residues. CDR1 and CDR2 (germline): LNHDA, SQIVND (reference sequence). V lost 5 bases and J 5 bases, leaving 8 bases between the germline ends. Supplemented by reference TRBV19 and TRBJ2-3, the full variable domain reads DGGITQSPKYLFRKEGQNVTLSCEQNLNHDAMYWYRQDPGQGLRLIYYSQIVNDFQKGDIAEGYSVSREKKESFPLTVTSAQKNPTAFYLCASSHWEDTQYFGPGTRLTVL.